This T cell receptor (beta chain) was captured by sequencing in a study of T-cell memory formation after mild COVID-19. As for the study in general: The two donors had largely donor-specific TCR clusters. Study-level results: Pre-infection memory contained some responding clones, which suggested that cross-reactive memory had joined. A balance of CD4 and CD8 characterized clones contracting day 15 to 85, whereas later expanders leaned CD4+. For second-wave clones that peaked at day 37, SARS-CoV-2 specificity went unverified.

CDR3 length: 14 residues. The germline gives CDR1 DFQATT, CDR2 SNEGSKA (reference sequence). Trimming removed 0 bases from V and 7 bases from J; junction bases left unmatched: 3. TCRdb processed the 5' RACE reads anew with MiXCR; each CDR3 protein has one entry. The data hold 150,000 to 200,000 distinct CDR3 sequences, with 15% to 20% observed a single time. This clonotype is deemed medium-sized. Antigen unknown. The gene calls are TRBV20-1 and TRBJ2-1; the match to TRBD2 covers 10 bases. The clonotype comes from an adult woman who had mild COVID-19 (a few samples of this study predate the infection). Cell type and time point are not known. Sequencing used PBMCs or a T cell subset sorted from them (not recorded which). CDR3 protein: CSARESGRGNEQFF. The CDR3 coding sequence is TGCAGTGCTAGAGAAAGCGGGAGGGGAAATGAGCAGTTCTTC.